The 8 T cell receptor beta chains reported below all come from one sample, sequenced in a study of cytomegalovirus exposure and HLA in healthy donors. The study ran its PCR with 60 Vbeta and 13 Jbeta primers. Sequenced by immunoSEQ multiplex PCR; TCRdb stores in-frame clones only, minus some. This sample has under 150,000 clones, with 60% to 80% found just once. The sample was PBMCs. All receptors come from a woman aged 25 to 45 in good health and CMV-seronegative.

As regards this clone: Different DNA sequences within this sample yield the same CDR3. The CDR3 sequence is CASSLGRGVQETQYF. In nucleotides, the CDR3 is TGCGCCAGCAGCTTGGGGCGGGGGGTACAAGAGACCCAGTACTTC. The J gene is TRBJ2-5, the V gene TRBV5-1, with 8 bases that match TRBD2. CDR1 is SGHRS, CDR2 YFSETQ, per germline. The CDR3 sequence is 15 residues long. V trimming: 0 bases; J trimming: 2 bases; junction bases outside the gene matches: 3.

This rearrangement joins TRBV6-4 to TRBJ1-4; a possible D gene is TRBD1 (5 bases). This CDR3 has 15 residues. With 4 bases removed from V and 3 bases from J, the gap between germline ends came to 12 bases. Germline assignment: CDR1 MRHNA and CDR2 SNTAGT. DNA for the CDR3: TGTGCCAGCAGTGCCCTAGGAGGGGCTAATGAAAAACTGTTTTTT. This translates into CASSALGGANEKLFF.

The chain uses TRBV6-5 and TRBJ1-1; TRBD1 might be the D (6 bases). The CDR3 totals 11 residues. Germline V gene lookup returns CDR1 MNHEY and CDR2 SVGAGI. Between the trimmed V and J ends, which lost 2 bases and 9 bases, there was a span of 7 bases. This CDR3 reads CASSYDRKAFF. The CDR3 bases are TGTGCCAGCAGTTACGACAGGAAAGCTTTCTTT.

The chain joins TRBV6-6 to TRBJ2-1, with D maybe TRBD2 (5 bases). There are 14 residues in the CDR3. The V end lost 7 bases, the J end lost 1 base, and 11 bases lay between the germline ends. Germline loops: CDR1 MNHNY, CDR2 SVGAGI (reference sequence). The CDR3 nucleotides read TGTGCCAGCACTCGGGGTGGGTCCTACAATGAGCAGTTCTTC. Protein product: CASTRGGSYNEQFF.

This clone appeared a few times. Other nucleotide sequences from this sample produce the same CDR3. This rearrangement joins TRBV19 to TRBJ1-1; D gene ambiguous. The CDR3 has 14 residues. Trimming left V 3 bases short and J 2 bases short, with 10 bases between. The germline CDR1 and CDR2 sequences are LNHDA and SQIVND (reference sequence). DNA for the CDR3: TGTGCCAGTAGTATCGTACCGGGAAACACTGAAGCTTTCTTT. It specifies CASSIVPGNTEAFF.

This chain connects TRBV5-1 to TRBJ1-5; D may be TRBD1 (5 bases). In germline, CDR1 is SGHRS, CDR2 YFSETQ. V was cut by 9 bases and J by 6 bases, with 10 bases left in between. The CDR3 is 11 residues long. The DNA for the CDR3 is TGCGCCATCAGAGGGGTTCAGCCCCAGCATTTT. Its protein is CAIRGVQPQHF.

V usage is TRBV11-3 and J usage is TRBJ2-5, with TRBD2 matching 8 bases. After removal of 0 bases from V and 10 bases from J, the junction contained 13 bases not matched to a gene. CDR1 SGHNT and CDR2 YENEEA come from the germline V gene. The CDR3 loop spans 16 amino acids. The CDR3 reads CASSLDRGGPGSRQYF. Written as DNA, the CDR3 is TGTGCCAGCAGCTTAGACCGGGGGGGCCCTGGGTCCCGCCAGTACTTC. Complete variable domain (other parts from reference TRBV11-3 and TRBJ2-5): EAGVVQSPRYKIIEKKQPVAFWCNPISGHNTLYWYLQNLGQGPELLIRYENEEAVDDSQLPKDRFSAERLKGVDSTLKIQPAELGDSAVYLCASSLDRGGPGSRQYFGPGTRLLVL.

The V gene is TRBV7-2, the J gene TRBJ1-5; TRBD1 aligns across 8 bases. Germline assignment: CDR1 SGHTA and CDR2 FQGNSA. CDR3 size: 15 residues. With V trimmed by 5 bases and J by 6 bases, 9 bases remained unmatched. The CDR3 spells CASSEQGVGTQPQHF. CDR3 in DNA: TGTGCCAGCAGCGAACAGGGGGTAGGGACTCAGCCCCAGCATTTT.